The 9 T cell receptor beta chains presented below share a single source sample, sequenced in a study of cytomegalovirus exposure and HLA in healthy donors. Vbeta (60) and Jbeta (13) primers were used in the PCR. Measured with immunoSEQ multiplex PCR; TCRdb has only the in-frame clones, and not every one. Of 68,000 or so clones in the sample, 70% to 90% were seen once. The sequenced sample was PBMCs. These TCRs come from a human donor in good health.

The genes are TRBV5-6 and TRBJ2-1; D call uncertain. Germline V gene sequence: CDR1 SGHDT, CDR2 YYEEEE. Trimming took 1 base from V and 5 from J, leaving 10 bases between them. The CDR3 loop spans 14 amino acids. The CDR3 sequence: CASSLTGLNNEQFF. The CDR3 coding sequence is TGTGCCAGCAGCTTGACCGGTCTTAACAATGAGCAGTTCTTC.

The gene calls are TRBV27 and TRBJ2-3; perhaps TRBD2 as D (6 bases). Between the trimmed V and J ends, which lost 5 bases and 1 base, there was a span of 13 bases. The CDR3 extends over 15 amino acids. Germline V gene lookup returns CDR1 MNHEY and CDR2 SMNVEV (reference sequence). The CDR3 is CASSRLVTGTDTQYF. The CDR3 DNA follows: TGTGCCAGCAGTCGACTAGTTACTGGCACAGATACGCAGTATTTT.

This clone showed up just a few times. The gene calls are TRBV10-1 and TRBJ2-7, with D tentatively TRBD1 (5 bases). Germline V lookup: CDR1 WNHNN, CDR2 SYGVQD (reference sequence). Trimming removed 5 bases at V and 6 bases at J, with 17 bases between. The CDR3 totals 14 residues. The CDR3 nucleotides are TGCGCCAGCAGTAGAGTGCAGGGAATGCGCGAGCAGTACTTC. Amino acids: CASSRVQGMREQYF.

This rearrangement joins TRBV27 to TRBJ2-3; possibly TRBD2 for D (6 bases). Per germline, CDR1 MNHEY and CDR2 SMNVEV (reference sequence). The CDR3 extends over 15 amino acids. The V end was cut by 7 bases, the J end by 0 bases, with 14 bases between. The CDR3 loop is CASTRDSLSTDTQYF. The CDR3 region has the DNA TGTGCCAGCACTAGGGACTCCCTAAGCACAGATACGCAGTATTTT.

This rearrangement joins TRBV6-5 to TRBJ2-5, with a tentative D call TRBD1 (7 bases). V shed 6 bases and J shed 5 bases, with 16 bases lying between them. The CDR3 sequence is 14 residues long. Looked up from germline, CDR1 is MNHEY and CDR2 is SVGAGI. The CDR3: CASSYGQEGETQYF. Written as DNA, the CDR3 is TGTGCCAGCAGCTACGGACAGGAGGGGGAGACCCAGTACTTC.

V usage is TRBV27 and J usage is TRBJ2-2; the D gene is possibly TRBD2 (5 bases). The CDR3 is made up of 17 amino acids. CDR1 and CDR2 from the germline V gene are MNHEY and SMNVEV (reference sequence). V shed 1 base and J shed 2 bases, with 14 bases lying between them. The CDR3 sequence is CASSLFSGGVNTGELFF. The CDR3 DNA follows: TGTGCCAGCAGTTTATTCTCAGGAGGTGTAAACACCGGGGAGCTGTTTTTT.

This chain uses TRBV6-1 with TRBJ2-3; weak D call: TRBD1 (6 bases). The germline V gene encodes CDR1 MNHNS and CDR2 SASEGT. V lost 6 bases to trimming and J lost 2 bases, with 9 bases between them. This CDR3 region has 13 residues. The CDR3 here is CASRRDNTDTQYF. In nucleotides, the CDR3 is TGTGCCAGCAGGAGGGACAACACAGATACGCAGTATTTT.

The rearrangement joins TRBV11-3 to TRBJ2-1, with D possibly TRBD2 on 5 matching bases. V gave up 3 bases and J gave up 5 bases, with 11 bases separating them. CDR3 length: 14 amino acids. Germline assignment: CDR1 SGHNT and CDR2 YENEEA. DNA for the CDR3: TGTGCCAGCAGCTTTCGAGGACTTCACAATGAGCAGTTCTTC. Translated: CASSFRGLHNEQFF.

The V and J genes are TRBV6-6 and TRBJ2-5, with 8 bases that match TRBD2. The last part of the DNA fits TRBJ2-7 better; the J call may be wrong. The CDR3 has 14 residues. The germline V gene encodes CDR1 MNHNY and CDR2 SVGAGI (reference sequence). CDR3 bases: TGTGCCAGCAGTTCCCGGGGGGGGCTCTACGAGCAGTACTTC. Residues: CASSSRGGLYEQYF.